This T cell receptor (beta chain) was found in a study of blood T cell repertoires in COVID-19 (dated by TCRdb to the early 2020s). With regard to the full study: The collaborator samples originated in the United States, Italy and Spain and spanned the acute and convalescent phases of COVID-19. The material from the prospective study consisted of cDNA or gDNA derived from T cells, B-cell-depleted T cells, or PBMCs. The dataset comprised deeply sampled blood TCRbeta repertoires from subjects exposed to, actively infected with, or recovered from COVID-19. The repertoires were made available in a free public database intended to serve as a resource for research on the immune response to SARS-CoV-2. The samples were drawn from the first 160 participants of the ongoing ImmuneRACE study and from under 1,500 subjects provided by 6 global collaborators. A de-identified subject ID, COVID-19 status, age in years and sex were almost always included in the sample metadata. HLA class I and class II types, where available, came from metadata supplied by the sample provider rather than from assay-based typing. Overall results and qualifications from the work: How much clinical and demographic metadata was included differed by source and by participant, and the metadata was provided uncurated.

TCRbeta CDR3 regions were amplified from genomic DNA by means of the immunoSEQ Assay, a bias-controlled multiplex PCR. In the original analysis: Within the assay, amplification of reference gene primers was used to estimate how many nucleated cells each sample contained. To quantify the absolute abundance of each unique TCRbeta CDR3 rearrangement, sequence reads were collapsed and filtered. For each sample, productive Simpson clonality was calculated by taking the square root of Simpson's diversity index across productive rearrangements. The source is immuneACCESS, and TCRdb retained only in-frame sequences with V and J called. Part of the clones is not carried over; for the studies checked, unresolved V genes explain less than half of this, and the remainder is unexplained. V and J calls and clone size are as listed in that table; D and trimming were resolved from the DNA. The sample table contains roughly 250,000 clones; only one count was recorded for around 86% of them. About 2.9% of the sample goes to the ten largest clones.

Each collaborating institution followed its own protocols to collect whole blood in K2EDTA tubes. For TCRbeta analysis, collaborators shipped samples in one of three forms: frozen whole blood, isolated PBMCs, or DNA extracted from either of those sample types. Per the germline V gene, MNHEY is the CDR1 and SVGAGI is the CDR2. Spanning cysteine to phenylalanine, the CDR3 consists of 15 amino acids. Left in the record is the CDR3 DNA by itself, 45 bases read in frame from the first base. Compared with germline, V lacks 0 bases and J lacks 7 bases; bases without a gene match: 5. Details on this clone: Its antigen is unknown. No per-base quality is available; no much larger clone lies one base away.

This clonotype originated in a woman in her sixties or seventies with active or convalescent COVID-19. What was sequenced was peripheral blood. Here the chain combines TRBV6-5 and TRBJ2-7, with TRBD2 matching 11 junction bases. The DNA sequence reads TGTGCCAGCAGTTACTCGACTAGCGGGGCGCGTGAGCAGTACTTC. This encodes CASSYSTSGAREQYF.